A selection of T cell receptor beta chains follows, all from one sample in a study of T-cell memory formation after mild COVID-19. TCRdb itself ran the 5' RACE reads through MiXCR, one entry per CDR3 protein. Of 250,000 to 300,000 distinct CDR3 sequences detected, 8.2% appear once; the ten largest clones hold approximately 23%. Sequencing was carried out using PBMCs or a T cell subset sorted from them (not recorded which). The receptors were gathered from a man in his late teens or twenties who had mild COVID-19 (a few samples of this study predate the infection). Cell type and time point are not known. The CDR3 runs from the conserved cysteine through the conserved F or W. A D gene is named only where the DNA matches it firmly. Rows may omit the clone size; those that give it use once, few, many or a size class.

v_call	clone_size	j_call	d_call	cdr3_aa	cdr3_nt
TRBV7-2	.	TRBJ2-3	TRBD2	CASSLVGGGFSTDTQYF	TGTGCCAGCAGCTTAGTTGGCGGGGGGTTTAGCACAGATACGCAGTATTTT
TRBV27	few	TRBJ1-2	TRBD1	CASSFLTTGEDYGYTF	TGTGCCAGCAGTTTTTTGACCACAGGGGAAGACTATGGCTACACCTTC
TRBV7-9	.	TRBJ2-2	TRBD1	CASSLARLGTGANTGELFF	TGTGCCAGCAGCTTAGCCCGTCTAGGGACAGGGGCGAACACCGGGGAGCTGTTTTTT
TRBV29-1	.	TRBJ2-1	.	CSVEAGVHPSGEQFF	TGCAGCGTTGAAGCGGGGGTCCACCCTTCGGGTGAGCAGTTCTTC
TRBV4-3	.	TRBJ2-5	.	CASSQVRSVTQYF	TGCGCCAGCAGCCAAGTGCGTTCTGTGACCCAGTACTTC
TRBV20-1	.	TRBJ2-7	TRBD1	CSASDRGYEQYF	TGCAGTGCTAGCGACAGGGGCTACGAGCAGTACTTC
TRBV4-2	many	TRBJ2-7	TRBD2	CASSPERGGSYEQYF	TGTGCCAGCAGCCCCGAGCGGGGGGGCTCCTACGAGCAGTACTTC
TRBV9	many	TRBJ1-6	.	CASSPGSDDSPLHF	TGTGCCAGCAGCCCGGGGAGTGACGATTCACCCCTCCACTTT
TRBV27	many	TRBJ2-3	.	CASSAPGWGTDTQYF	TGTGCCAGCAGTGCCCCAGGGTGGGGCACAGATACGCAGTATTTT
TRBV5-1	.	TRBJ2-5	.	CASSFAGLGETQYF	TGCGCCAGCAGCTTCGCAGGGTTGGGAGAGACCCAGTACTTC
TRBV12-3/TRBV12-4	many	TRBJ1-5	TRBD1	CASSWGQGSQPQHF	TGTGCCAGCAGTTGGGGACAGGGCTCTCAGCCCCAGCATTTT
TRBV7-3	few	TRBJ2-1	.	CASRTGTLPQNEQFF	TGTGCCAGCAGAACCGGGACCCTCCCCCAGAATGAGCAGTTCTTC
TRBV2	few	TRBJ1-1	.	CASSSGEDTEAFF	TGTGCCAGCAGTTCGGGGGAGGACACTGAAGCTTTCTTT
TRBV27	.	TRBJ1-4	.	CASSWGGGSNEKLFF	TGTGCCAGCAGTTGGGGGGGCGGCTCTAATGAAAAACTGTTTTTT
TRBV19	.	TRBJ2-2	.	CASSDHFTGELFF	TGTGCCAGTAGTGATCATTTCACCGGGGAGCTGTTTTTT
TRBV6-2/TRBV6-3	few	TRBJ2-7	.	CASSYGGGRIHLYEQYF	TGTGCCAGCAGTTACGGTGGGGGAAGGATACACCTCTACGAGCAGTACTTC
TRBV5-1	many	TRBJ2-5	.	CASSLGIRGALETQYF	TGCGCCAGCAGCTTGGGAATCAGGGGGGCCCTAGAGACCCAGTACTTC
TRBV7-9	few	TRBJ1-6	TRBD1	CASSSGDRGSYNSPLHF	TGTGCCAGCAGCTCCGGGGACAGGGGCTCCTATAATTCACCCCTCCACTTT
TRBV23-1	many	TRBJ1-5	.	CASSRSGPYSNQPQHF	TGCGCCAGCAGTCGGTCAGGGCCCTATAGCAATCAGCCCCAGCATTTT
TRBV6-2/TRBV6-3	.	TRBJ1-5	.	CASKREEYQPQHF	TGTGCCAGCAAACGGGAGGAGTATCAGCCCCAGCATTTT
TRBV21-1	.	TRBJ2-3	.	CASGPGIHRTDTQYF	TGTGCCAGCGGCCCTGGAATACATCGCACAGATACGCAGTATTTT
TRBV12-3/TRBV12-4	few	TRBJ2-1	.	CASKPRPIGTDEQFF	TGTGCCAGCAAACCCAGGCCAATCGGGACGGATGAGCAGTTCTTC
TRBV18	.	TRBJ2-3	.	CASSPHSEYF	TGTGCCAGCTCACCCCACTCGGAGTATTTT
TRBV10-3	few	TRBJ1-6	TRBD1	CAIRKDRVSPLHF	TGTGCCATCAGAAAGGACAGGGTCTCACCCCTCCACTTT
TRBV20-1	many	TRBJ1-6	.	CSAPVGGEGPPLHF	TGCAGTGCTCCTGTCGGGGGGGAAGGGCCACCCCTCCACTTT
TRBV5-1	many	TRBJ2-2	.	CASSLARANTGELFF	TGCGCCAGCAGCTTGGCCAGGGCAAACACCGGGGAGCTGTTTTTT
TRBV6-2/TRBV6-3	few	TRBJ2-2	.	CASSYSATTGELFF	TGTGCCAGCAGTTACAGTGCTACCACCGGGGAGCTGTTTTTT
TRBV27	.	TRBJ1-4	.	CASTPLRLVREKLFF	TGTGCCAGCACCCCCCTTCGGTTAGTACGGGAAAAACTGTTTTTT
TRBV27	few	TRBJ2-5	.	CASRVLWQPETQYF	TGTGCCAGCAGGGTTCTATGGCAACCAGAGACCCAGTACTTC
TRBV7-2	few	TRBJ2-2	.	CASSFGTGLYTGELFF	TGTGCCAGCAGCTTTGGGACTGGACTATACACCGGGGAGCTGTTTTTT
TRBV19	.	TRBJ1-1	.	CASSISPYKNTEAFF	TGTGCCAGTAGTATCAGTCCCTACAAGAACACTGAAGCTTTCTTT
TRBV5-1	many	TRBJ2-5	TRBD2	CASSAQGSGEETQYF	TGCGCCAGCAGCGCACAAGGTAGCGGGGAAGAGACCCAGTACTTC
TRBV6-2/TRBV6-3	many	TRBJ1-1	.	CASSPQVPTEAFF	TGTGCCAGCTCCCCACAGGTCCCCACTGAAGCTTTCTTT
TRBV6-5	many	TRBJ2-7	.	CASSRTASYEQYF	TGTGCCAGCAGTCGAACCGCCTCCTACGAGCAGTACTTC
TRBV4-3	many	TRBJ1-1	.	CASSQDRGTFEAFF	TGCGCCAGCAGCCAAGATCGGGGGACTTTTGAAGCTTTCTTT
TRBV20-1	.	TRBJ2-1	TRBD1	CSASGTGFDNEQFF	TGCAGTGCTTCCGGGACAGGTTTCGACAATGAGCAGTTCTTC
TRBV7-3	.	TRBJ2-1	TRBD1	CASSLSGQGGDEQFF	TGTGCCAGCAGCTTAAGTGGACAGGGTGGGGATGAGCAGTTCTTC
TRBV12-3/TRBV12-4	many	TRBJ2-7	.	CASSPYDPSNEQYF	TGTGCCAGCAGCCCATATGATCCAAGTAACGAGCAGTACTTC
TRBV3-1	.	TRBJ2-1	TRBD2	CASSPRLADVSYNEQFF	TGTGCCAGCAGCCCGCGACTAGCGGATGTCTCCTACAATGAGCAGTTCTTC
TRBV5-1	few	TRBJ2-2	.	CASSLVGPGGPGELFF	TGCGCCAGCAGCTTGGTCGGGCCTGGAGGGCCCGGGGAGCTGTTTTTT
TRBV12-3/TRBV12-4	few	TRBJ2-7	.	CASSFGQTGYEQYF	TGTGCCAGCAGTTTCGGACAAACAGGCTACGAGCAGTACTTC
TRBV4-2	many	TRBJ1-6	.	CASTGGAESRNSPLHF	TGTGCCAGCACCGGGGGGGCGGAAAGTCGCAATTCACCCCTCCACTTT
TRBV28	many	TRBJ2-2	.	CAFGTPNTGELFF	TGTGCCTTCGGGACACCGAACACCGGGGAGCTGTTTTTT
TRBV12-3/TRBV12-4	.	TRBJ1-2	.	CASSSGGDYGYTF	TGTGCCAGCAGTTCGGGGGGCGACTATGGCTACACCTTC
TRBV7-2	.	TRBJ2-3	TRBD1	CASSLAQGALSTDTQYF	TGTGCCAGCAGCTTAGCCCAGGGGGCCCTTAGCACAGATACGCAGTATTTT
TRBV20-1	.	TRBJ2-5	TRBD2	CSARLAGGWQETQYF	TGCAGTGCCAGACTAGCGGGGGGCTGGCAAGAGACCCAGTACTTC
TRBV12-3/TRBV12-4	many	TRBJ1-2	TRBD1	CASNNLGQGISYGYTF	TGTGCCAGCAACAATCTTGGACAGGGGATTAGCTATGGCTACACCTTC
TRBV3-1	few	TRBJ2-3	.	CASSQEVADTQYF	TGTGCCAGCAGCCAAGAGGTAGCAGATACGCAGTATTTT